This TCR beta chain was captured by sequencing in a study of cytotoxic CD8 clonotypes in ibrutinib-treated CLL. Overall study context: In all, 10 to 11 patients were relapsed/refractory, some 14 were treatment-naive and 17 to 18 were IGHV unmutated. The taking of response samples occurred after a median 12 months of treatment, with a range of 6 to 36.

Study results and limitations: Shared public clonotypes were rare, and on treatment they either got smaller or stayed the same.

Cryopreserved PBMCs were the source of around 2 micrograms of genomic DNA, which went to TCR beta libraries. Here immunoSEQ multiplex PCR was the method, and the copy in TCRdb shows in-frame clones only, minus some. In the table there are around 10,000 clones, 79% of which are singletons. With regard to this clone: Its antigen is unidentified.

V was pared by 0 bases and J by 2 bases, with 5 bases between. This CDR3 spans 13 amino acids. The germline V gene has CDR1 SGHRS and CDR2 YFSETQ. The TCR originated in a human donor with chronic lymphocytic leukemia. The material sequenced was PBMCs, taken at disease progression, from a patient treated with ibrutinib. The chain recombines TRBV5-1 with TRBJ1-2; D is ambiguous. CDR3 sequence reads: CASSLEQNYGYTF. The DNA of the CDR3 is TGCGCCAGCAGCTTGGAACAGAACTATGGCTACACCTTC.